These T cell receptor beta chains were read from a single sample in a study of blood T cell repertoires in COVID-19. Data came from immunoSEQ multiplex PCR; TCRdb stores just in-frame clones and leaves some out. The top ten clones hold 0.75% to 1% of a sample with about 240,000 clones, around nine tenths of them seen once. Specimen: peripheral blood. The origin of the receptors is a woman aged 40 to 49 who had recovered from COVID-19. CDR3s include the opening cysteine and the closing phenylalanine or tryptophan. A D gene is named only where the DNA matches it firmly. Some rows mark clone size as missing; the rest say once, few, many or name a class of expanded clone.

V	size	J	D	DNA	CDR3
TRBV7-9	.	TRBJ2-3	TRBD2	TGTGCCGGGGAGACTAGCGGGAGGAGCACAGATACGCAGTATTTT	CAGETSGRSTDTQYF
TRBV6-5	.	TRBJ2-3	.	TGTGCCAGCAGGGGGGGGCGATCTAGCACAGATACGCAGTATTTT	CASRGGRSSTDTQYF
TRBV19	.	TRBJ2-5	TRBD1	TGTGCCAGTAGGAGGACAGGGGGAGGCCAAGAGACCCAGTACTTC	CASRRTGGGQETQYF
TRBV7-8	.	TRBJ1-5	.	TGTGCCAGCAGCTTAGGGCAGGGATTGGGTCAGCCCCAGCATTTT	CASSLGQGLGQPQHF
TRBV5-1	.	TRBJ2-1	TRBD1	TGCGCCAGCAGCTTGGCCGTGGACAGGACCTACAATGAGCAGTTCTTC	CASSLAVDRTYNEQFF
TRBV27	.	TRBJ2-1	.	TGTGCCAGCAGTTTATCGTCGGGAGAGGCCTACAATGAGCAGTTCTTC	CASSLSSGEAYNEQFF
TRBV3-1/TRBV3-2	.	TRBJ2-1	TRBD2	TGTGCCAGCAGCCGCCGGGGAGCGGGAGGGGGTGAGCAGTTCTTC	CASSRRGAGGGEQFF
TRBV7-2	.	TRBJ2-1	TRBD2	TGTGCCAGCAGCTTAGTGGGGCGGCTAGCGGGCCCCTACAATGAGCAGTTCTTC	CASSLVGRLAGPYNEQFF
TRBV2	.	TRBJ2-3	.	TGTGCCAGCAGTGAAGGGTTCGCAGGGGCCACAGATACGCAGTATTTT	CASSEGFAGATDTQYF
TRBV4-3	.	TRBJ2-1	TRBD2	TGCGCCAGCAGCCAAGATTCCGGGACTAGGGGCAATGAGCAGTTCTTC	CASSQDSGTRGNEQFF
TRBV10-2	.	TRBJ1-4	.	TGCGCCAGCTGGGCAGGGAGCGGGACTAATGAAAAACTGTTTTTT	CASWAGSGTNEKLFF
TRBV4-2	.	TRBJ2-2	.	TGTGCCAGCAGCCCGATATCACTAGTTTTCACCGGGGAGCTGTTTTTT	CASSPISLVFTGELFF
TRBV6-5	.	TRBJ1-1	.	TGTGCCAGCAGTAGCGGGGGCGTGGACACTGAAGCTTTCTTT	CASSSGGVDTEAFF
TRBV18	.	TRBJ2-7	TRBD2	TGTGCCAGCTCCTCCGGGGGGAAAGGCGAGCAGTACTTC	CASSSGGKGEQYF
TRBV19	once	TRBJ2-4	.	TGTGCCAGTAGTATCGCTAGGGGTATGGGAGGAAACATTCAGTACTTC	CASSIARGMGGNIQYF
TRBV20-1	.	TRBJ1-2	.	TGCAGTGCCCGCTTGGGGGGGGGCTACACCTTC	CSARLGGGYTF
TRBV27	.	TRBJ2-5	TRBD2	TGTGCCAGCAGTCGGTTAGCGGGGAAAGAGACCCAGTACTTC	CASSRLAGKETQYF
TRBV4-3	.	TRBJ2-1	.	TGCGCCAGCAGCCCCCGGCCTAGGGGCCCAGCCCCCCATGAGCAGTTCTTC	CASSPRPRGPAPHEQFF
TRBV30	once	TRBJ2-7	TRBD2	TGTGCCTGGGCCGTAGCGGGAGGGCCCACCTACGAGCAGTACTTC	CAWAVAGGPTYEQYF
TRBV7-2	.	TRBJ1-1	TRBD1	TGTGCCAGCAGATCCACAGGGGGGAACACTGAAGCTTTCTTT	CASRSTGGNTEAFF
TRBV7-2	.	TRBJ2-1	TRBD2	TGTGCCAGCAGCTTAGGTCTAGCGGGAGGGCAGGAGCAGTTCTTC	CASSLGLAGGQEQFF
TRBV7-9	.	TRBJ1-2	.	TGTGCCAGCAGCTCCCTGGGCCGCTATGGCTACACCTTC	CASSSLGRYGYTF
TRBV18	.	TRBJ1-2	TRBD1	TGTGCCAGCTCACAAGCGACAGGGAACTATGGCTACACCTTC	CASSQATGNYGYTF
TRBV10-3	once	TRBJ1-5	TRBD1	TGTGCCATCAGTGAGGACAGGGGCGGGAATCAGCCCCAGCATTTT	CAISEDRGGNQPQHF
TRBV18	.	TRBJ2-3	.	TGTGCCAGCTCACCACCGGGCAGCCGCACAGATACGCAGTATTTT	CASSPPGSRTDTQYF
TRBV2	.	TRBJ2-3	.	TGTGCCAGCAGCGGTTATAGGTTCCAGGCTTCCTATACGCAGTATTTT	CASSGYRFQASYTQYF
TRBV7-3	.	TRBJ2-2	.	TGTGCCAGCAGCTTAACGGGAAGGGGGTTCACCGGGGAGCTGTTTTTT	CASSLTGRGFTGELFF
TRBV20-1	.	TRBJ2-3	.	TGCAGTGCTAGTCCAGGGCCTAGCACAGATACGCAGTATTTT	CSASPGPSTDTQYF
TRBV7-9	.	TRBJ2-1	TRBD2	TGTGCCAGCAGCACCTGGACTAGCGGACACAATGAGCAGTTCTTC	CASSTWTSGHNEQFF
TRBV9	.	TRBJ2-3	TRBD1	TGTGCCAGCAGCGCCCGGACAGGCAGCACAGATACGCAGTATTTT	CASSARTGSTDTQYF
TRBV14	.	TRBJ2-1	.	TGTGCCAGCAGCCAAGTGGGGGCCTGGGGCTCGCTACATGGTGAGCAGTTCTTC	CASSQVGAWGSLHGEQFF
TRBV12-3/TRBV12-4	.	TRBJ1-2	.	TGTGCCAGCAGTCCGGGGGGCCACTATGGCTACACCTTC	CASSPGGHYGYTF
TRBV15	many	TRBJ2-7	.	TGTGCCACCACACCTGGAAGAGAACAGGGATTCAGTTACGAGCAGTACTTC	CATTPGREQGFSYEQYF
TRBV7-2	.	TRBJ2-1	.	TGTGCCAGCAGCTCTTTACGGGGTGAGCAGTTCTTC	CASSSLRGEQFF
TRBV30	.	TRBJ2-3	.	TGTGCCTGGAGGGCTAGCAGGAGCACAGATACGCAGTATTTT	CAWRASRSTDTQYF
TRBV6-5	.	TRBJ2-1	.	TGTGCCAGCAGTTCTCGCAATGAGCAGTTCTTC	CASSSRNEQFF
TRBV30	.	TRBJ2-3	TRBD1	TGTGCCTGGGGAAAGGGGGCCGCGCAGTATTTT	CAWGKGAAQYF
TRBV29-1	.	TRBJ2-3	TRBD1	TGCAGCGTCACCAGACAGGGAGCAGATACGCAGTATTTT	CSVTRQGADTQYF
TRBV29-1	.	TRBJ2-7	TRBD1	TGCAGCGCCCGACAGGGGGACTACGAGCAGTACTTC	CSARQGDYEQYF
TRBV9	.	TRBJ1-5	.	TGTGCCAGCAGCCTAAGCGGACAGTCAGCCCAGCATTTT	CASSLSGQSAQHF
TRBV29-1	.	TRBJ2-1	TRBD2	TGCAGCGTTCAGGCCAGGGGGACTAGCCTCATCGATGAGCAGTTCTTC	CSVQARGTSLIDEQFF
TRBV14	.	TRBJ2-3	TRBD2	TGTGCCAGCAGCCAAGCGGTTCCGGGGGGTACGCAGTATTTT	CASSQAVPGGTQYF
TRBV29-1	.	TRBJ1-3	.	TGCAGCGGCACCGTCGGGAGAAACACCATATATTTT	CSGTVGRNTIYF
TRBV30	.	TRBJ1-3	.	TGTGCCTGGACTTCCCCGGGTGGAAATACCATATATTTT	CAWTSPGGNTIYF